One and the same sample provided the 5 T cell receptor beta chains below, sequenced in a study of blood T cell repertoires in COVID-19. Clones were sequenced by immunoSEQ multiplex PCR, and TCRdb holds only the in-frame ones, with some missing. The sample consists of 150,000 to 200,000 clones, approximately 95% of them appearing once. Material for sequencing was peripheral blood. These receptors were collected from a woman aged 55-69 years with COVID-19, enrolled during active disease.

This sequence joins TRBV11-2 and TRBJ1-2; D uncertain. V gave up 1 base and J gave up 4 bases, with 10 bases separating them. The length of the CDR3 is 14 residues. Germline CDR1 and CDR2: SGHAT and FQNNGV. The CDR3: CASSLGAGLYGYTF. The CDR3 nucleotides are TGTGCCAGCAGCTTAGGGGCAGGTCTCTATGGCTACACCTTC.

Note on this clone: The junction shows a germline mismatch at one end, possibly a read error. The V gene is TRBV18, the J gene TRBJ2-3; 8 bases match TRBD1. The CDR3 runs 17 residues. Germline values: CDR1 KGHSH, CDR2 LQKENI. The CDR3 sequence is CASSPLDRDRSTNTQYF. The CDR3 coding sequence is TGTGCCAGCTCACCGCTCGATAGGGACAGGAGCACAAATACGCAGTATTTT. Full variable domain (missing parts from reference TRBV18 and TRBJ2-3): NAGVMQNPRHLVRRRGQEARLRCSPMKGHSHVYWYRQLPEEGLKFMVYLQKENIIDESGMPKERFSAEFPKEGPSILRIQQVVRGDSAAYFCASSPLDRDRSTNTQYFGPGTRLTVL.

The CDR3 spells CAISGGETQYF. The CDR3 bases are TGTGCCATCTCCGGGGGAGAGACCCAGTACTTC. The rearrangement uses TRBV2 and TRBJ2-5, with D perhaps TRBD2 (6 bases). V lost 10 bases and J 4 bases, leaving 10 bases between the germline ends. Germline assignment: CDR1 SNHLY and CDR2 FYNNEI. This CDR3 region has 11 residues.

For the CDR3, the DNA is TGTGCCAGCAGCTTAGCCAACTCTGGAAACACCATATATTTT. Its translation is CASSLANSGNTIYF. The chain combines TRBV7-9 with TRBJ1-3; D is unclear. The CDR3 is 14 amino acids. CDR1 SEHNR and CDR2 FQNEAQ come from the germline V gene (reference sequence). V lost 0 bases to trimming and J lost 0 bases, with 3 bases between them.

The genes are TRBV23-1 and TRBJ1-1, with D unresolved. TRBV23-1 has ORF status, its function being uncertain. CDR3 length equals 15 residues. Trimming shortened V by 8 bases and J by 1 base, and 17 bases separated the two germline ends. The CDR3 here is CASVCRVGKNTEAFF. The CDR3 DNA sequence: TGCGCCAGCGTATGCCGGGTCGGAAAGAACACTGAAGCTTTCTTT.